Listed here are 2 T cell receptor beta chains from one sample, sequenced in a study of blood T cell repertoires in COVID-19. Sequencing used immunoSEQ multiplex PCR; TCRdb keeps in-frame clones, though not all of them. Among 300,000 or so clones listed, about nine tenths were seen once. Sequenced: PBMCs or T cells enriched from blood (not recorded which). The receptors were gathered from a man in his 60s who had recovered from COVID-19.

This chain joins TRBV30 and TRBJ1-1; 8 bases align to TRBD1. The CDR3 covers 16 residues. V was clipped by 2 bases and J by 6 bases; unmatched bases: 14. In germline, CDR1 is GTSNPN, CDR2 SVGIG (reference sequence). This chain's CDR3 is CAWSPTGGRNLPEAFF. CDR3 bases: TGTGCCTGGAGTCCTACAGGGGGGAGGAATCTACCTGAAGCTTTCTTT.

The chain uses TRBV5-6 and TRBJ1-2; D not resolved. With 1 base removed from V and 7 bases from J, the gap between germline ends came to 14 bases. In germline, CDR1 is SGHDT, CDR2 YYEEEE. This CDR3 contains 14 residues. This CDR3 reads CASSLSRTAGGYTF. CDR3 nucleotide sequence: TGTGCCAGCAGCTTGTCCCGGACGGCGGGTGGCTACACCTTC.